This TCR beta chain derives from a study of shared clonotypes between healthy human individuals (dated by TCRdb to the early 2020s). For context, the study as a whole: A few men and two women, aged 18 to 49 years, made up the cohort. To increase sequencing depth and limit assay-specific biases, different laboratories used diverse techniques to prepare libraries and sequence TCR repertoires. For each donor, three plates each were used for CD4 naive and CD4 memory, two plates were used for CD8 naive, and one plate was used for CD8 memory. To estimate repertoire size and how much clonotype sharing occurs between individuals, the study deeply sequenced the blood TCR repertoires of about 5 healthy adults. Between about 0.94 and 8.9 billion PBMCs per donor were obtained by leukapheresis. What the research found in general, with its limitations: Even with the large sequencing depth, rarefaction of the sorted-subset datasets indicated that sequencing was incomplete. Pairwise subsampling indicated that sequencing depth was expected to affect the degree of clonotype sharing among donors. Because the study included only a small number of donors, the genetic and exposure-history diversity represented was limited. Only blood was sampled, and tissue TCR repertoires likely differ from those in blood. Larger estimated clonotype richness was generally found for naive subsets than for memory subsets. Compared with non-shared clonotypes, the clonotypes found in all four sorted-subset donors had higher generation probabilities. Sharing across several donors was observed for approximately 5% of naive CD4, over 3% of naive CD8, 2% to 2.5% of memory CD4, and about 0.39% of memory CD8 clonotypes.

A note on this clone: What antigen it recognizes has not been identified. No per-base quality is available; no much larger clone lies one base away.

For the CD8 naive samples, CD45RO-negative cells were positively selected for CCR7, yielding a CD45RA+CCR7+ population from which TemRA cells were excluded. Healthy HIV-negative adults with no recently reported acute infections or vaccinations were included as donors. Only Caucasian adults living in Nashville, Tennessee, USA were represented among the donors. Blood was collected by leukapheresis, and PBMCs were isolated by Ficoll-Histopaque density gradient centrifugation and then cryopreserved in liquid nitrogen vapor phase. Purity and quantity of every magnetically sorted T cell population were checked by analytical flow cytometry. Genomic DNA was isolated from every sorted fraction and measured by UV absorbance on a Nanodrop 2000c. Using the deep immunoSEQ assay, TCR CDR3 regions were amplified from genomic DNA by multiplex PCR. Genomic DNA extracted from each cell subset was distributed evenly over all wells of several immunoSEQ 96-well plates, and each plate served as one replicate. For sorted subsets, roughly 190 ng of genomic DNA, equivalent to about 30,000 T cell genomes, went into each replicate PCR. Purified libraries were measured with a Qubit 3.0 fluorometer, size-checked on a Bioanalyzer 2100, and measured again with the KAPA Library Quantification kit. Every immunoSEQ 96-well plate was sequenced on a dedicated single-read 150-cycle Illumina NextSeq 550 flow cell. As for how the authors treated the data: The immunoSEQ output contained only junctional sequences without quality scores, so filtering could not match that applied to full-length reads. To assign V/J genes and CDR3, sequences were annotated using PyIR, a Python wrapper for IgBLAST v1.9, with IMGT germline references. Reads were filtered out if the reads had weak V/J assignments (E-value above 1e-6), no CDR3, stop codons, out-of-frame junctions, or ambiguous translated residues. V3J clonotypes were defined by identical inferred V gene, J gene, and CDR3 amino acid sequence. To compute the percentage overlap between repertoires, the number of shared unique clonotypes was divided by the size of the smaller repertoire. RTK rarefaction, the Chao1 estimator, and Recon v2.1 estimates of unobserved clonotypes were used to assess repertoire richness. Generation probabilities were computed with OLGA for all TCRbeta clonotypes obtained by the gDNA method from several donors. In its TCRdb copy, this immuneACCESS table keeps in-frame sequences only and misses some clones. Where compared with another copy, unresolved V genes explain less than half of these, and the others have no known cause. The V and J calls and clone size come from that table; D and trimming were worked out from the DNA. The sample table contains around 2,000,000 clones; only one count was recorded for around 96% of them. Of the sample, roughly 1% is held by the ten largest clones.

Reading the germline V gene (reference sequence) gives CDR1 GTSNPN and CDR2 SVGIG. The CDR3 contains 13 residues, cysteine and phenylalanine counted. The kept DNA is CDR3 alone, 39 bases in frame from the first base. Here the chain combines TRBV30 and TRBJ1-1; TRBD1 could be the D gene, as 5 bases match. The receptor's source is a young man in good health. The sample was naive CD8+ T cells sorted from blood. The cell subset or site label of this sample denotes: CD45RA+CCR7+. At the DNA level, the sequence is TGTGCGGGCAAGGGGCCTTGGAACACTGAAGCTTTCTTT. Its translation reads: CAGKGPWNTEAFF.